This TCR beta chain appears in the sequencing data of a study of blood T cell repertoires in COVID-19 (dated by TCRdb to 2019 to 2021). About the study as a whole: The collaborator samples originated in the United States, Italy and Spain and spanned the acute and convalescent phases of COVID-19. A de-identified subject ID, COVID-19 status, age in years and sex were almost always included in the sample metadata. Where HLA class I and class II types were available, the types were taken from metadata supplied by the sample provider, not from assay-based typing. The samples were drawn from two sources: the first 160 participants of the ongoing ImmuneRACE study, and about 1,300 subjects contributed by 6 global collaborators. Subjects who had been exposed to COVID-19, were actively infected with it, or had recovered from it provided the deeply sampled blood TCRbeta repertoires that made up the dataset. The repertoires were made available in a free public database intended to serve as a resource for research on the immune response to SARS-CoV-2. The material from the prospective study consisted of cDNA or gDNA derived from T cells, B-cell-depleted T cells, or PBMCs.

In the prospective study, participants were 18 to 89 years old, resided in approximately 22 geographic areas of the United States, and were enrolled through a virtual design. In the prospective study, participants were assigned to cohorts based on the clinical history participants reported in a screening survey and a study questionnaire. In the prospective study, mobile phlebotomists collected whole blood, serum and a nasopharyngeal or oropharyngeal swab from each participant. Prospective study participants could optionally give additional blood draws and questionnaires over an approximately 2-month period. Before DNA extraction, prospective study blood samples were shipped either frozen or at room temperature. On this clone itself: What antigen it recognizes has not been identified. Base-call qualities are not available, and no considerably larger clone is one nucleotide away.

The immunoSEQ Assay, a bias-controlled multiplex PCR, was used to amplify TCRbeta CDR3 regions from genomic DNA. On the study's bioinformatics: Within the assay, amplification of reference gene primers was used to estimate how many nucleated cells each sample contained. To quantify the absolute abundance of each unique TCRbeta CDR3 rearrangement, sequence reads were collapsed and filtered. For each sample, productive Simpson clonality was calculated as the square root of Simpson's diversity index over productive rearrangements. TCRdb obtained this table from immuneACCESS and retained in-frame rearrangements with V and J assigned. These tables miss some clones; where compared with another copy, unresolved V genes account for less than half of the shortfall, and the remainder is unexplained. V, J and clone size are those of that table, while D and trimming were read from the DNA. Across this sample there are roughly 250,000 clones, with roughly 91% seen only once. About 2.1% of the sample is held by the ten biggest clonotypes.

Looking up the germline V gene (reference sequence) yields CDR1 LGHDT and CDR2 YNNKEL. Measured from the cysteine to the phenylalanine, the CDR3 is 14 residues long. Only the CDR3 DNA is retained, 42 bases long and in frame from the first base. Clipping removes 2 bases from V and 5 bases from J, with 4 as the unmatched junction base count. Paper-wide results and their limitations: Clinical and demographic metadata were provided uncurated, with the amount varying by source and participant.

The sequence links TRBV3-1 (or the pseudogene TRBV3-2) to TRBJ2-5; the central 8 bases match TRBD1. What was sequenced was PBMCs or T cells enriched from blood (not recorded which). This sequence was found in a woman between 35 and 50 years old with acute COVID-19. The base sequence is TGTGCCAGCAGCCAAAAACGACAGGGGGAGACCCAGTACTTC. The encoded protein is CASSQKRQGETQYF.